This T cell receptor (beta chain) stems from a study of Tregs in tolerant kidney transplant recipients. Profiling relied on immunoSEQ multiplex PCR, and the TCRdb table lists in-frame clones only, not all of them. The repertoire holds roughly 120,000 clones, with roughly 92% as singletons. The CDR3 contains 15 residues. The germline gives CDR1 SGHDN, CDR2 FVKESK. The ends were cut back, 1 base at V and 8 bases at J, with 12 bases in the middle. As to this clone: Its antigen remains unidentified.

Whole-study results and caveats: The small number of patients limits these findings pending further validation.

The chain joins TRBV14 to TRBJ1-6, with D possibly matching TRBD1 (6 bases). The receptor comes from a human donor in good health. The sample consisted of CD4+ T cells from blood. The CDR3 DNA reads TGTGCCAGCAGCCAAGCAAGGGGGGTGGATTCACCCCTCCACTTT. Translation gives CASSQARGVDSPLHF.